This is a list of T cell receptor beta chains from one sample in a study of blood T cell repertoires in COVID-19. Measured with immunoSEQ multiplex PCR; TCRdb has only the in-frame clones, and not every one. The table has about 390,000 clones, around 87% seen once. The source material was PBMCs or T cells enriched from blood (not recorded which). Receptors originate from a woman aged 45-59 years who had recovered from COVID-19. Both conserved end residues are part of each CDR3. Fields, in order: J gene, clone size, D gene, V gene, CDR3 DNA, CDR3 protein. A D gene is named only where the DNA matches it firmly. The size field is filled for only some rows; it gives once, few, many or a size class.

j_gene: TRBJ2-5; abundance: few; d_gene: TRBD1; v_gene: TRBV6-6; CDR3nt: TGTGCCAGCAGTTCCCGTCGCGAGGGGGCCCAAGAGACCCAGTACTTC; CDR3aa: CASSSRREGAQETQYF
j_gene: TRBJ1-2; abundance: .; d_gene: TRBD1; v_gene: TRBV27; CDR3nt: TGTGCCAGCAGACCCTGGACAGGGCTTGGCTACACCTTC; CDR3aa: CASRPWTGLGYTF
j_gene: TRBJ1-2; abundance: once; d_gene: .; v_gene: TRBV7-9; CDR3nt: TGTGCCAGCAGCTCCACAGACCCAGACAGGTTCGGCTACACCTTC; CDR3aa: CASSSTDPDRFGYTF
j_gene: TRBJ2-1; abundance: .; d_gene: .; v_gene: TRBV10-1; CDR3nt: TGCGCCAGCTCCCTTATCCGCGGGGCGGGTGAGCAGTTCTTC; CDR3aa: CASSLIRGAGEQFF
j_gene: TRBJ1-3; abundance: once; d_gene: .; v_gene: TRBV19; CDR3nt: TGTGCCAGTAGTACCCGCTCTGGAAACACCATATATTTT; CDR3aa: CASSTRSGNTIYF
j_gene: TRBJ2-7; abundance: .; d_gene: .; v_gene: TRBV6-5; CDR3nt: TGTGCCAGCAGGCGAGTCGAGCAGTACTTC; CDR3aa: CASRRVEQYF
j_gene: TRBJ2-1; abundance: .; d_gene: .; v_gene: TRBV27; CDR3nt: TGTGCCAGCAGTTTTGTGGCGGGGCCCTACAATGAGCAGTTCTTC; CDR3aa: CASSFVAGPYNEQFF
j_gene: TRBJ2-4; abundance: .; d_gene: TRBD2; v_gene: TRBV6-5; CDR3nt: TGTGCCAGCAGTTCCGTGACTAGCCGAGCCAAAAACATTCAGTACTTC; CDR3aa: CASSSVTSRAKNIQYF
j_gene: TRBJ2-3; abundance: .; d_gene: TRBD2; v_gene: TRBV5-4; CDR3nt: TGTGCCAGCAGCTTCCGGGGGGGCGGGGCAGATACGCAGTATTTT; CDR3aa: CASSFRGGGADTQYF
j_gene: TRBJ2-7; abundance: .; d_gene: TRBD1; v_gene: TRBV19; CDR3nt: TGTGCCAGTAGTATAGGATCGGGGACAGCAGGCCCCTACGAGCAGTACTTC; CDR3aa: CASSIGSGTAGPYEQYF
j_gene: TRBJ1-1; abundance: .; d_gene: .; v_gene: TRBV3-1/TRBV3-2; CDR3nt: TGTGCCAGCAGCCAAGCTTGGCCGAACACTGAAGCTTTCTTT; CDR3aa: CASSQAWPNTEAFF
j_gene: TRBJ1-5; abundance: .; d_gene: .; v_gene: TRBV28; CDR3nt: TGTGCCAGCAGTCCTCAGGGCCGCAGCAATCAGCCCCAGCATTTT; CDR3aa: CASSPQGRSNQPQHF
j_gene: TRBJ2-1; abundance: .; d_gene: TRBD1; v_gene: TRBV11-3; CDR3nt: TGTGCCAGCAGCTTAGGAACACAGGGGGGCAATGAGCAGTTCTTC; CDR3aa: CASSLGTQGGNEQFF
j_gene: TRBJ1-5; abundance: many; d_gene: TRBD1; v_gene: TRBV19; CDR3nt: TGTGCCAGTAGCGAACAGGGGGTGTATGGCAATCAGCCCCAGCATTTT; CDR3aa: CASSEQGVYGNQPQHF
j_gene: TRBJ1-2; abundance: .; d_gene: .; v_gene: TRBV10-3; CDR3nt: TGTGCCACCAACCCTGGGACTTCGGAAGGCTACACCTTC; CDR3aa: CATNPGTSEGYTF
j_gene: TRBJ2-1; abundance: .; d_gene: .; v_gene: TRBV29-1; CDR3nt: TGCAGCGTTGATAGGACAGAAGATTACAATGAGCAGTTCTTC; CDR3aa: CSVDRTEDYNEQFF
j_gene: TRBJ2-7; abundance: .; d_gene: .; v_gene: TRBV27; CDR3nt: TGTGCCAGCAGTCCCTATAGGGGGGGAATACCATACGAGCAGTACTTC; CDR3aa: CASSPYRGGIPYEQYF
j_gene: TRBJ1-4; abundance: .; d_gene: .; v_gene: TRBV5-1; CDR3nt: TGCGCCAGCAGCCCAAGTAGCACAGGAGCGACAACTAATGAAAAACTGTTTTTT; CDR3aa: CASSPSSTGATTNEKLFF
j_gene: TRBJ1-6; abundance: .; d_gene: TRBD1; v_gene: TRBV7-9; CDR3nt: TGTGCCAGCAGCCCTACGACAGGGGCGAAGTCACCCCTCCACTTT; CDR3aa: CASSPTTGAKSPLHF
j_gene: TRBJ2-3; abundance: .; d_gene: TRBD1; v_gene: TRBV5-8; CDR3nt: TGTGCCAGCAGCCCGGGACAGGGGAGGGCAGATACGCAGTATTTT; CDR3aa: CASSPGQGRADTQYF
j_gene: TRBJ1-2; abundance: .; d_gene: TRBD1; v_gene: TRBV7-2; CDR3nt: TGTGCCAGCAGCCAAGGACAGGGCTTCTATGGCTACACCTTC; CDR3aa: CASSQGQGFYGYTF
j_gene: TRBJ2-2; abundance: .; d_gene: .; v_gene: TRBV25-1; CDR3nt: TGTGCCAGCAAAAGGGTCGGGGCCGGGGAGCTGTTTTTT; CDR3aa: CASKRVGAGELFF
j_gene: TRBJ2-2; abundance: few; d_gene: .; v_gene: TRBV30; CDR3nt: TGTGCCTGGAGTAACAGGGTATTCGGGACCGGGGAGCTGTTTTTT; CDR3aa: CAWSNRVFGTGELFF
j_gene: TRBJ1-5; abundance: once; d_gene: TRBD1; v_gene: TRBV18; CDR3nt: TGTGCCAGCTCACTCGGGACAGGTACTCAGCCCCAGCATTTT; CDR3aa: CASSLGTGTQPQHF
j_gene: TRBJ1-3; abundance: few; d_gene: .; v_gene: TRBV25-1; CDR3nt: TGTGCCAGCAGTGAAGCCAAGGGGAAATCTCGGGGAAACACCATATATTTT; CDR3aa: CASSEAKGKSRGNTIYF
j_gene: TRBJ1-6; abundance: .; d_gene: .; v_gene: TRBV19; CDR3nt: TGTGCCAGTAGGGCCCCGGGGAGCTCACCCCTCCACTTT; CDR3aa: CASRAPGSSPLHF
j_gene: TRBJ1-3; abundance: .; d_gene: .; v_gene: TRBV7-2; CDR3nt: TGTGCCAGCAGCTTAGCCAGGGCCTCTGGAAACACCATATATTTT; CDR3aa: CASSLARASGNTIYF
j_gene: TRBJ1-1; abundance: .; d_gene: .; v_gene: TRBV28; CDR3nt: TGTGCCAGCAGTCCACCACCCCCCAGGAACACTGAAGCTTTCTTT; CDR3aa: CASSPPPPRNTEAFF
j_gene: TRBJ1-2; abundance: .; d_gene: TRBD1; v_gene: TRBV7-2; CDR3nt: TGTGCCAGCAGCCCGACAATGACAGGGGACTATGGCTACACCTTC; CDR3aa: CASSPTMTGDYGYTF
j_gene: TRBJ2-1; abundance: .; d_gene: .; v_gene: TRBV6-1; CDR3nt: TGTGCCAGCAGTGAAGCCCAGGACACCGCCTATGAGCAGTTCTTC; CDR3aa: CASSEAQDTAYEQFF
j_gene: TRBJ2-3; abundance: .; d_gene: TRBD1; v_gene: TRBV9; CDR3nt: TGTGCCAGCAGCCCTTGGACAGGGACAGATACGCAGTATTTT; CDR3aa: CASSPWTGTDTQYF
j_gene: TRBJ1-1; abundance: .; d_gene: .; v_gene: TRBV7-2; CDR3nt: TGTGCCAGCACCACGTGGGGGCCCACTGAAGCTTTCTTT; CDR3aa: CASTTWGPTEAFF
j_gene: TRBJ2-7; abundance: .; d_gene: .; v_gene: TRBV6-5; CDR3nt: TGTGCCAGCAGTCTATCCGAGCAGTACTTC; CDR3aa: CASSLSEQYF
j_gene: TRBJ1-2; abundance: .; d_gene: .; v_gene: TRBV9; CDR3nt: TGTGCCAGCAGCATCGCAGGGGAGCGGAATGGCTACACCTTC; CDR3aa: CASSIAGERNGYTF
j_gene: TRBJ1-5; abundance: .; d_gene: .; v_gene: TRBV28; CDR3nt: TGTGCCAGCAGTTTTTCCCTTTCAGGGAAGGATCAGCCCCAGCATTTT; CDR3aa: CASSFSLSGKDQPQHF
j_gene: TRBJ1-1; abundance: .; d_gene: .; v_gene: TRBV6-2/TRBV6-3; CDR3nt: TGTGCCAGCAGCAACAATGGGGGCGACACTGAAGCTTTCTTT; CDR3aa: CASSNNGGDTEAFF
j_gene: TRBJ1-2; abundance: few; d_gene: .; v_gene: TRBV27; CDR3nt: TGTGCCAGCAGTTTAAATGGAGTGGGCTACACCTTC; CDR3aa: CASSLNGVGYTF
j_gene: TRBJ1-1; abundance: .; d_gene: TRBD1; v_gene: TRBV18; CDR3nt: TGTGCCAGCTCACGGGGACAGGACCCTGAAGCTTTCTTT; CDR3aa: CASSRGQDPEAFF
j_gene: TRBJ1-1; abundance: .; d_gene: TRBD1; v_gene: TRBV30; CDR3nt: TGTGCCTGGAGTCCCCCGGGACAGGCAGCTTTCTTT; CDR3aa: CAWSPPGQAAFF
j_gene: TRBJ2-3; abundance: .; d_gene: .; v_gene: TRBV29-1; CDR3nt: TGCAGCGTTTGGCCCCGTAGCACAGATACGCAGTATTTT; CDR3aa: CSVWPRSTDTQYF